The rows below give T cell receptor beta chains drawn from one sample of a study of T cell repertoires in cytomegalovirus infection. For these TCRs, the target antigens are not known. TCRdb re-called the reads with MiXCR, one entry per CDR3 protein. The sample has about 500,000 distinct CDR3 sequences; 25% to 35% are singletons. Sequencing used cultured PBMCs, obtained from culture after CMV antigen stimulation. Receptor source: a human donor in good health (CMV status not recorded). Some clones in this sample may be carry-over from other donors' samples. Both conserved end residues are part of each CDR3. Fields, in order: V gene, J gene, D gene, clone size, CDR3 DNA, CDR3 protein. A D gene is named only where the DNA matches it firmly. Only some rows state a clone size, as once, few, many or a class for expanded clones.

TRBV19	TRBJ2-3	TRBD1	many	TGTGCCAGTAGTATAGATCGGGACAGGATGTTGGATACGCAGTATTTT	CASSIDRDRMLDTQYF
TRBV28	TRBJ1-2	TRBD1	once	TGTGCCAGCAGTTCCCCTGGGGACAGTCAGATTTTGGGCTACACCTTC	CASSSPGDSQILGYTF
TRBV28	TRBJ1-1	NA	NA	TGTGCCAGCAGTCCATCGGGACGCATGAACACTGAAGCTTTCTTT	CASSPSGRMNTEAFF
TRBV15	TRBJ2-3	NA	few	TGTGCCACCAGCAGAGGGCCGGATGGGGGAACAGATACGCAGTATTTT	CATSRGPDGGTDTQYF
TRBV12-3/TRBV12-4	TRBJ2-3	NA	few	TGTGCCAGCAGTAAAGGGGTTTCGATTACAGATACGCAGTATTTT	CASSKGVSITDTQYF
TRBV4-1	TRBJ2-6	TRBD1	few	TGCGCCAGCAGCCACTTAACAGGGGGCTCTGGGGCCAACGTCCTGACTTTC	CASSHLTGGSGANVLTF
TRBV12-3/TRBV12-4	TRBJ1-5	TRBD1	NA	TGTGCCAGCAGTCCCGGGACAGGGCTTGGCAATCAGCCCCAGCATTTT	CASSPGTGLGNQPQHF
TRBV6-2/TRBV6-3	TRBJ2-2	NA	once	TGTGCCAGCAGTTCTGGCGGAAGAAACACCGGGGAGCTGTTTTTT	CASSSGGRNTGELFF
TRBV28	TRBJ1-1	TRBD1	NA	TGTGCCAGTACAGGGGGCGCATACACTGAAGCTTTCTTT	CASTGGAYTEAFF
TRBV23-1	TRBJ2-5	NA	once	TGCGCCAGCAGTCAATCTCGCGTCGGTATAGAGTCGTCGGGGACCCAGTACTTC	CASSQSRVGIESSGTQYF
TRBV4-3	TRBJ1-3	NA	many	TGCGCCAGCAGCCAAGAGTCATCCGGAAACACCATATATTTT	CASSQESSGNTIYF
TRBV19	TRBJ2-5	NA	NA	TGTGCCAGTAGTGTCACGAGGTACCAAGAGACCCAGTACTTC	CASSVTRYQETQYF
TRBV15	TRBJ2-3	TRBD2	few	TGTGCCACCAGCAGAGTGACTAGCGGGAACGCAGATACGCAGTATTTT	CATSRVTSGNADTQYF
TRBV25-1	TRBJ1-6	TRBD1	few	TGTGCCAGCAGTGAAGCCGGGGGGACAGGGAATTCACCCCTCCACTTT	CASSEAGGTGNSPLHF
TRBV4-3	TRBJ2-7	TRBD1	few	TGCGCCAGCAGCCGGGCGACAGGGGTGCTCAACGAGCAGTACTTC	CASSRATGVLNEQYF
TRBV10-1	TRBJ1-1	NA	NA	TGCGCCAGCAGTGATGGGACGGGTGGAAACTCTGAAGCTTTCTTT	CASSDGTGGNSEAFF
TRBV7-3	TRBJ2-3	TRBD2	many	TGTGCCAGCAGCTTACGTGAGGCGGGAGGGCCAAGAGATACGCAGTATTTT	CASSLREAGGPRDTQYF
TRBV24-1	TRBJ2-5	TRBD1	many	TGTGCCACCAGTGACTCCCCGAAGGGGGCCTGGGAGACCCAGTACTTC	CATSDSPKGAWETQYF
TRBV4-3	TRBJ2-5	NA	few	TGCGCCAGCAGCTCCCCCCCAGGGACCCAGTACTTC	CASSSPPGTQYF
TRBV6-2/TRBV6-3	TRBJ2-5	TRBD1	few	TGTGCCAGCAGCCTTCTGTCAGGGGGCGCCCAAGAGACCCAGTACTTC	CASSLLSGGAQETQYF
TRBV7-8	TRBJ1-1	NA	many	TGTGCCAGCAGCTTACGGACAGAAGACACTGAAGCTTTCTTT	CASSLRTEDTEAFF
TRBV7-9	TRBJ2-1	TRBD2	few	TGTGCCAGCAGCTTAATGGGACTAGTCGACAATGAGCAGTTCTTC	CASSLMGLVDNEQFF
TRBV7-9	TRBJ1-5	TRBD1	few	TGTGCCAGCAGCTTAGGAGTGGGACAGATAAATCAGCCCCAGCATTTT	CASSLGVGQINQPQHF
TRBV5-4	TRBJ1-4	NA	NA	TGTGCCAGCAGCTTGGTGGCGGGGAAGGCAACTAATGAAAAACTGTTTTTT	CASSLVAGKATNEKLFF
TRBV30	TRBJ2-7	NA	NA	TGTGCCTGGAGTTCTGGCGGACCCTACGAGCAGTACTTC	CAWSSGGPYEQYF
TRBV4-1	TRBJ2-4	TRBD1	few	TGCGCCAGCAGCCAAGGACAGGGCCTAGCCAAAAACATTCAGTACTTC	CASSQGQGLAKNIQYF
TRBV7-2	TRBJ2-5	TRBD2	many	TGTGCCAGCAGCCTAATAGCGGGAGGTGTGCGGGAGACCCAGTACTTC	CASSLIAGGVRETQYF
TRBV6-2/TRBV6-3	TRBJ1-1	NA	NA	TGTGCCAGCAGCCGAAACTTGGGCGGCGTTGGGAACACTGAAGCTTTCTTT	CASSRNLGGVGNTEAFF
TRBV9	TRBJ2-3	TRBD2	NA	TGTGCCAGCAGCGTAATGGGACTAGGTCCAGATACGCAGTATTTT	CASSVMGLGPDTQYF
TRBV7-2	TRBJ1-4	NA	few	TGTGCCAGCAGCCCCCGTCTCTATGAAAAACTGTTTTTT	CASSPRLYEKLFF
TRBV5-6	TRBJ2-2	TRBD2	NA	TGTGCCAGCAGCACCAAATATAGAGGACTAGCCCCGAACACCGGGGAGCTGTTTTTT	CASSTKYRGLAPNTGELFF
TRBV20-1	TRBJ2-1	TRBD2	NA	TGCAGTGCTCCCGGGACTAGCGGGCAAAGCTCCTACAATGAGCAGTTCTTC	CSAPGTSGQSSYNEQFF
TRBV19	TRBJ2-7	TRBD2	NA	TGTGCCAGTTGGACTAGCGGACTCGGCGAGCAGTACTTC	CASWTSGLGEQYF